This is a list of T cell receptor beta chains from one sample in a study of shared clonotypes between healthy human individuals. Produced via immunoSEQ multiplex PCR; TCRdb's table is partial and in-frame only. The sample lists roughly 1,100,000 clones, under 80% occurring once. Source material: memory CD4+ T cells sorted from blood. The receptor set was obtained from a man in his late teens or twenties in good health. The CDR3 runs from the conserved cysteine through the conserved F or W. Each record gives: J gene, V gene, D gene, clone size, CDR3 protein, CDR3 DNA. D genes are given only for firm matches. Size is stated for part of the rows, as once, few or many counts, or as a class when the clone is expanded.

TRBJ1-3 | TRBV9 | NA | NA | CASSVAPADTSSGNTIYF | TGTGCCAGCAGCGTAGCTCCCGCGGACACATCCTCTGGAAACACCATATATTTT
TRBJ1-3 | TRBV10-1 | TRBD1 | once | CASSGTRQGAGNTIYF | TGCGCCAGCAGTGGTACCCGACAGGGTGCGGGAAACACCATATATTTT
TRBJ1-1 | TRBV10-3 | NA | few | CAISGQEGTEAFF | TGTGCCATCAGTGGACAGGAGGGGACTGAAGCTTTCTTT
TRBJ2-3 | TRBV7-9 | TRBD2 | once | CASSATSGLTDTQYF | TGTGCCAGCAGCGCAACTAGCGGACTCACAGATACGCAGTATTTT
TRBJ2-1 | TRBV6-5 | TRBD2 | NA | CASSWRTSRGNEQFF | TGTGCCAGCAGTTGGAGGACTAGCCGGGGCAATGAGCAGTTCTTC
TRBJ1-1 | TRBV5-4 | TRBD1 | NA | CASSLVPGQGLGGTEAFF | TGTGCCAGCAGCTTGGTTCCGGGACAGGGTCTCGGGGGCACTGAAGCTTTCTTT
TRBJ2-7 | TRBV28 | NA | NA | CATSRFTLAEQYF | TGTGCCACCAGCCGATTTACCTTGGCCGAGCAGTACTTC
TRBJ2-5 | TRBV7-9 | TRBD1 | NA | CASSADPQGRETQYF | TGTGCCAGCAGCGCTGATCCACAGGGGCGAGAGACCCAGTACTTC
TRBJ2-3 | TRBV10-1 | NA | NA | CASSVGGPTDTQYF | TGCGCCAGCAGTGTAGGGGGGCCCACAGATACGCAGTATTTT
TRBJ2-2 | TRBV5-1 | TRBD2 | few | CASSLSTSGTGELFF | TGCGCCAGCAGCTTGTCGACTAGCGGGACCGGGGAGCTGTTTTTT
TRBJ2-3 | TRBV21-1 | NA | few | CASSKAFPDTQYF | TGTGCCAGCAGCAAAGCATTCCCAGATACGCAGTATTTT
TRBJ2-2 | TRBV9 | NA | NA | CASSAKGGTTNTGELFF | TGTGCCAGCAGCGCAAAAGGGGGAACCACTAACACCGGGGAGCTGTTTTTT
TRBJ1-3 | TRBV6-1 | NA | NA | CAPGSTLGNTIYF | TGTGCTCCCGGGTCCACACTCGGAAACACCATATATTTT
TRBJ1-2 | TRBV7-6 | NA | NA | CASGGLDYGYTF | TGTGCCAGCGGAGGACTTGACTATGGCTACACCTTC
TRBJ1-1 | TRBV30 | NA | NA | CAWLTGRMNTEAFF | TGTGCCTGGCTTACAGGGCGTATGAACACTGAAGCTTTCTTT
TRBJ2-7 | TRBV6-1 | TRBD1 | NA | CASSPQGPSYEQYF | TGTGCCAGCAGTCCACAGGGGCCCTCCTACGAGCAGTACTTC
TRBJ1-2 | TRBV28 | TRBD1 | NA | CASSSSGGGNYGYTF | TGTGCCAGCAGCTCCTCAGGGGGGGGTAACTATGGCTACACCTTC
TRBJ1-1 | TRBV19 | NA | NA | CASSSRVGEAFF | TGTGCCAGTAGTTCTAGGGTAGGTGAAGCTTTCTTT
TRBJ2-3 | TRBV15 | NA | NA | CATSREARGSTDTQYF | TGTGCCACCAGCAGAGAGGCCAGGGGAAGCACAGATACGCAGTATTTT
TRBJ1-1 | TRBV4-1 | NA | NA | CASSQVAEQGRAFF | TGCGCCAGCAGCCAAGTGGCCGAACAGGGTCGAGCTTTCTTT
TRBJ1-5 | TRBV19 | NA | NA | CASSPEVGGRNQPQHF | TGTGCCAGTAGCCCGGAGGTCGGGGGTCGCAATCAGCCCCAGCATTTT
TRBJ2-1 | TRBV28 | TRBD2 | NA | CASSLLGLAVYDEQFF | TGTGCCAGCAGTTTGCTCGGACTAGCGGTTTATGATGAGCAGTTCTTC
TRBJ1-4 | TRBV14 | NA | NA | CASSQDLGSAGKLFF | TGTGCCAGCAGCCAAGATCTTGGGTCTGCAGGAAAACTGTTTTTT
TRBJ2-7 | TRBV7-2 | NA | NA | CASSPLTRQHSYEQYF | TGTGCCAGCAGTCCCCTGACTCGACAACACTCCTACGAGCAGTACTTC